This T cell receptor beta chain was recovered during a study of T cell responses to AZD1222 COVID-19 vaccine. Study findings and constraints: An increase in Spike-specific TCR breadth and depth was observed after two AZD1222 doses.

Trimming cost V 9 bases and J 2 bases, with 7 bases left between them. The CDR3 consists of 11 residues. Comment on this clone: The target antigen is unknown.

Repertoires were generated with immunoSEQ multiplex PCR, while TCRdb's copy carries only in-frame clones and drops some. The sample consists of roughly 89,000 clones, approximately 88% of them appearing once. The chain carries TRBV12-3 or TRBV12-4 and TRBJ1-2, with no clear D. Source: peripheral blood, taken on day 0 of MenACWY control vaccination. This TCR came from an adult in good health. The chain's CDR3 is CASSENYGYTF. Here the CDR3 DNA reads TGTGCCAGTTCGGAGAACTATGGCTACACCTTC.